The sequence of this TCR beta chain was determined in a study of blood T cells in healthy people across ages. Overall study: Template switching picked up about one barcoded beta molecule for each two T cells. The study, taken as a whole, reports: Diversity figures based on one million T cells were deemed too low.

Notes on this clonotype: Antigen specificity is unknown.

The V end was cut by 0 bases, the J end by 6 bases, with 7 bases between. This CDR3 has 12 amino acids. Germline assignment: CDR1 SQVTM and CDR2 ANQGSEA. Primed by a sample-barcoded 5' primer and a J-beta primer mix, a second PCR proceeded for 7 to 11 cycles. Through a template-switch adaptor with 12 random nucleotides, each cDNA molecule received a tag. Per-sample output comprised a minimum of 2.5 million paired-end reads containing CDR3. A single record per CDR3 protein comes from TCRdb applying MiXCR to the 5' RACE reads. The data show more than 1,000,000 distinct CDR3 sequences, roughly a quarter seen once. Another study also made use of these data, one on T cells of mothers and their children.

This clonotype was sampled from a girl aged 2-9 years in good health. Sequencing input: blood. The chain joins TRBV29-1 to TRBJ2-3; D ambiguous. CDR3 sequence (DNA): TGCAGCGTTGAAGATCAACGGGATACGCAGTATTTT. The encoded protein is CSVEDQRDTQYF.